Listed below are T cell receptor beta chains from one sample, sequenced in a study of T cells in localized non-small cell lung cancer. Produced via immunoSEQ multiplex PCR; TCRdb's table is partial and in-frame only. Counted here are fewer than 95,000 clones, approximately 91% occurring once; the ten biggest clones make up roughly 4.3%. The specimen was PBMCs, collected before any cancer treatment. These receptor sequences come from a woman aged 35 to 75 with stage II squamous cell lung carcinoma. Both conserved end residues are part of each CDR3. D genes are given only for firm matches. Size is omitted from some rows. Given values are once, few, many or a class for expanded clones.

V,size,J,D,DNA,CDR3
TRBV19,NA,TRBJ1-1,NA,TGTGCCAGTACCCGTAACACTGAAGCTTTCTTT,CASTRNTEAFF
TRBV19,few,TRBJ1-2,NA,TGTGCCAGTAGGCCCGGAGGAAGCGAGGATGGCTACACCTTC,CASRPGGSEDGYTF
TRBV6-6,NA,TRBJ1-2,TRBD1,TGTGCCAGCAGGTCGACCACAGGGGGGTATGGCTACACCTTC,CASRSTTGGYGYTF
TRBV5-1,NA,TRBJ1-6,TRBD1,TGCGCCAGCAGCAAAGACAGGGCCTATAATTCACCCCTCCACTTT,CASSKDRAYNSPLHF
TRBV28,NA,TRBJ1-1,NA,TGTGCCAGCAGTTTTGGGTCTGAAGCTTTCTTT,CASSFGSEAFF
TRBV30,NA,TRBJ2-2,TRBD1,TGTGCCTGGAGTCAACAGGGGGGCACCGGGGAGCTGTTTTTT,CAWSQQGGTGELFF
TRBV11-2,NA,TRBJ1-1,TRBD1,TGTGCCAGCAGTCGACAGGGGAACACTGAAGCTTTCTTT,CASSRQGNTEAFF
TRBV11-3,NA,TRBJ2-1,TRBD2,TGTGCCAGCAGCTTACGGACTAGCGGGGGCAATGAGCAGTTCTTC,CASSLRTSGGNEQFF
TRBV19,NA,TRBJ1-1,TRBD1,TGTGCCAGTAGTACTTCATCAGGGGGTGGCACTGAAGCTTTCTTT,CASSTSSGGGTEAFF
TRBV6-5,NA,TRBJ2-3,TRBD2,TGTGCCAGCAGCGAGACTAGCGGGAGGGCCAATACGCAGTATTTT,CASSETSGRANTQYF
TRBV5-4,NA,TRBJ2-7,TRBD2,TGTGCCAGCAGCTTGGAGGGACTAGCGGGAAGGCGCGAGCAGTACTTC,CASSLEGLAGRREQYF
TRBV10-1,once,TRBJ2-1,NA,TGCGCCAGCAGTGAGTCGGTCGGGAGATACGATGAGCAGTTCTTC,CASSESVGRYDEQFF
TRBV29-1,few,TRBJ1-2,NA,TGCAGCGTTGAAGGCCAGCTTAGGGGGAATGGCTACACCTTC,CSVEGQLRGNGYTF
TRBV2,NA,TRBJ1-5,NA,TGTGCCAGCAGTGAAAACGCGGGAGGACAGCCCCAGCATTTT,CASSENAGGQPQHF
TRBV6-1,NA,TRBJ1-3,NA,TGTGCCAGCAGCGGCGGCGCCTCTGGAAACACCATATATTTT,CASSGGASGNTIYF
TRBV2,NA,TRBJ2-3,NA,TGTGCCAGCAGTGAGGGGAGACGGACTCGGGATACGCAGTATTTT,CASSEGRRTRDTQYF
TRBV30,few,TRBJ2-7,NA,TGTGCCTGGAGTGGGGCAGGGGCGGCCCCCTACGAGCAGTACTTC,CAWSGAGAAPYEQYF
TRBV5-1,NA,TRBJ2-1,NA,TGCGCCAGCAGCATGGGACCTAGCCACTCAGGAGGTCGCAATGAGCAGTTCTTC,CASSMGPSHSGGRNEQFF
TRBV5-1,NA,TRBJ2-5,NA,TGCGCCAGCAGCCCCCGGGGAGTACAAGAGACCCAGTACTTC,CASSPRGVQETQYF
TRBV29-1,NA,TRBJ1-1,TRBD1,TGCAGCGCCCAGCTACAGGGGGGGAGTACTGAAGCTTTCTTT,CSAQLQGGSTEAFF
TRBV27,NA,TRBJ1-1,NA,TGTGCCAGCAGTTTATGGGGGGAGGGGACTGAAGCTTTCTTT,CASSLWGEGTEAFF
TRBV5-4,once,TRBJ1-2,TRBD1,TGTGCCAGCAGCTTGGGGGACAGGGGGTTCGGTGGCTACACCTTC,CASSLGDRGFGGYTF
TRBV18,NA,TRBJ2-7,NA,TGTGCCAGCTCACCTGGGGGGACGGCCTACGAGCAGTACTTC,CASSPGGTAYEQYF
TRBV30,NA,TRBJ1-2,NA,TGTGCCTGGAGGGCCACAGTGGGCGGCTACACCTTC,CAWRATVGGYTF
TRBV6-1,NA,TRBJ1-2,NA,TGTGCCAGCAGTGTTCGCCTGGATGTCTCCCGCTACACCTTC,CASSVRLDVSRYTF
TRBV5-1,NA,TRBJ2-1,TRBD2,TGCGCCAGCAGCACCCATAGCGGGAGGGCCGGATACAATGAGCAGTTCTTC,CASSTHSGRAGYNEQFF
TRBV7-7,NA,TRBJ2-1,NA,TGTGCCAGCAGCCCCCAAAAGGTAGTTTACAATGAGCAGTTCTTC,CASSPQKVVYNEQFF
TRBV5-6,once,TRBJ2-2,TRBD2,TGTGCCAGCAGTCGTTGGGCGGGAGGGTTCGCCGGGGAGCTGTTTTTT,CASSRWAGGFAGELFF
TRBV7-8,NA,TRBJ2-1,NA,TGTGCCAGCAGCTTAGCGCGCGTACCACCGGGTGAGCAGTTCTTC,CASSLARVPPGEQFF
TRBV9,NA,TRBJ2-7,NA,TGTGCCAGCAGCCCCGGACTCGGCGAGCAGTACTTC,CASSPGLGEQYF
TRBV19,few,TRBJ2-1,NA,TGTGCCAGTAGGGAAGGCGGGCCTCTGAGCTCCTACAATGAGCAGTTCTTC,CASREGGPLSSYNEQFF
TRBV23-1,few,TRBJ1-2,NA,TGCGCCAGCAGTCCTGGCTACACCTTC,CASSPGYTF
TRBV7-2,NA,TRBJ2-5,TRBD2,TGTGCCAGCAGTTTGGGTAGCGGGCGGGAGACCCAGTACTTC,CASSLGSGRETQYF
TRBV7-9,NA,TRBJ1-3,NA,TGTGCCAGCAGTTCTGAAGGGGGGAGAAACACCATATATTTT,CASSSEGGRNTIYF
TRBV19,NA,TRBJ1-5,NA,TGTGCCAGTAGTATCAACAGCGGAAATCAGCCCCAGCATTTT,CASSINSGNQPQHF
TRBV19,NA,TRBJ1-1,TRBD1,TGTGCCAGTAGTGAGACAGGGCTGAACACTGAAGCTTTCTTT,CASSETGLNTEAFF
TRBV7-9,NA,TRBJ2-7,TRBD2,TGTGCCAGCAGCGTCGGACTAGCGGATATCTACGAGCAGTACTTC,CASSVGLADIYEQYF
TRBV27,NA,TRBJ2-2,TRBD2,TGTGCCAGCAGTTCCGGGACTAGCGCCGGGGAGCTGTTTTTT,CASSSGTSAGELFF
TRBV30,NA,TRBJ2-2,NA,TGTGCCTGGAGTGTACGGGGGAAGAACACCGGGGAGCTGTTTTTT,CAWSVRGKNTGELFF
TRBV6-6,NA,TRBJ1-1,TRBD1,TGTGCCAGCAGTATATCCAGGGGGACTGAAGCTTTCTTT,CASSISRGTEAFF
TRBV4-2,NA,TRBJ2-7,TRBD1,TGTGCCAGCAGCCAAGGGGGACAGGGCGGCGAGCAGTACTTC,CASSQGGQGGEQYF
TRBV7-9,NA,TRBJ1-1,NA,TGTGCCAGCAGCTTAGCGGGGGGGGTCGCCCTTAACGCTGAAGCTTTCTTT,CASSLAGGVALNAEAFF
TRBV27,NA,TRBJ1-5,NA,TGTGCCAGCAGTCCTAACCGGGACACTCTGGGGCAGCCCCAGCATTTT,CASSPNRDTLGQPQHF
TRBV28,NA,TRBJ2-7,TRBD1,TGTGCCAGCAACGGTGGACAGGGGTATTACGAGCAGTACTTC,CASNGGQGYYEQYF
TRBV25-1,NA,TRBJ2-5,NA,TGTGCCAGCAGTGGGCCATTTGGAGAGACCCAGTACTTC,CASSGPFGETQYF
TRBV19,NA,TRBJ1-2,NA,TGTGCCAGTACCCTGGGGACAATTGGCTACACCTTC,CASTLGTIGYTF
TRBV6-1,NA,TRBJ2-3,NA,TGTGCCAGCAGTGAAGCGCTAAGGGGTACGCAGTATTTT,CASSEALRGTQYF
TRBV29-1,NA,TRBJ1-2,NA,TGCAGCGTTGCCCCCCTTGCCAGGGCCTATGGCTACACCTTC,CSVAPLARAYGYTF
TRBV5-5,NA,TRBJ1-6,TRBD1,TGTGCCAGCAGCTCCACGTTGGGACAGGGGGCTCGAGGGTTAGGGCCCCTCCACTTT,CASSSTLGQGARGLGPLHF
TRBV10-1,NA,TRBJ2-5,NA,TGCGCCAGCGGCGAGGGGGGGGGTCAAGAGACCCAGTACTTC,CASGEGGGQETQYF
TRBV6-6,NA,TRBJ1-3,NA,TGTGCCAGCAGTTACTTCCCGGGCTCTGGAAACACCATATATTTT,CASSYFPGSGNTIYF
TRBV14,NA,TRBJ2-2,NA,TGTGCCAGCAGCCATTTAGCGAACACCGGGGAGCTGTTTTTT,CASSHLANTGELFF
TRBV27,NA,TRBJ2-2,NA,TGTGCCAGCAGTCGGGGCAGCAACACCGGGGAGCTGTTTTTT,CASSRGSNTGELFF
TRBV6-1,NA,TRBJ1-1,NA,TGTGCCAGCAGCGAAATCGGACAGCAAGGGACTGAAGCTTTCTTT,CASSEIGQQGTEAFF
TRBV5-8,NA,TRBJ1-3,NA,TGTGCCAGCAGCCTGAACTCGTCTCCTGGAAACACCATATATTTT,CASSLNSSPGNTIYF
TRBV4-1,NA,TRBJ2-7,TRBD1,TGCGCCAGCAGTAGGACAGGGTCCTACGAGCAGTACTTC,CASSRTGSYEQYF
TRBV9,NA,TRBJ1-1,NA,TGTGCCAGCAGCTCGACTCGGGCTGAAGCTTTCTTT,CASSSTRAEAFF